Below are 27 T cell receptor beta chains sequenced from a single sample in a study of OX40 agonist ivuxolimab in advanced cancers. TCRdb's table, derived via immunoSEQ multiplex PCR, lists solely in-frame clones and lacks some. There are about 66,000 clones in the sample; around 90% occur only once, and 2.8% lies in the top ten. The sequencing used CD4+ or CD8+ T cells sorted from blood, collected in a trial of the OX40 agonist ivuxolimab. These receptors were taken from an adult with an advanced solid tumor such as melanoma, head and neck, liver or kidney cancer.

For this clone: One end of the junction fails to match germline, which may point to a read error. The rearrangement uses TRBV7-7 and TRBJ2-5, with 10 bases matching TRBD1. Germline V CDR1 and CDR2: SSHAT, FNYEAQ (reference sequence). The CDR3 covers 15 residues. CDR3 residues: CASSLGGTGEETQYF. Here the CDR3 DNA reads TGTGCTAGCAGCTTAGGCGGGACAGGGGAAGAGACCCAGTACTTC.

The chain is built from TRBV6-5 and TRBJ2-2; D assignment may be TRBD1 or TRBD2 (5 bases each). The germline CDR1 and CDR2 sequences are MNHEY and SVGAGI. The CDR3 runs 14 residues. Between the trimmed V and J ends, which lost 7 bases and 4 bases, there was a span of 13 bases. In DNA, the CDR3 is TGTGCCAGCAAACCAGCTGGGGGCACCGGGGAGCTGTTTTTT. Its protein product is CASKPAGGTGELFF.

This chain joins TRBV6-5 and TRBJ2-2; TRBD2 matches 10 bases. The germline gives CDR1 MNHEY, CDR2 SVGAGI. Losses at the gene ends were 4 bases for V and 3 bases for J; bases not matched to a gene: 5. This CDR3 contains 16 residues. CDR3 sequence reads: CASSSRTSGYTGELFF. Written as DNA, the CDR3 is TGTGCCAGCAGTTCTAGGACTAGCGGATACACCGGGGAGCTGTTTTTT.

This clone was recorded once. The chain employs TRBV28 and TRBJ1-5; 7 positions match TRBD1. The CDR3 sequence is 15 residues long. The V gene's germline CDR1 is MDHEN and CDR2 SYDVKM. Trimming cost V 6 bases and J 2 bases; bases outside gene matches: 7. CDR3 in amino acids: CASRNLDRGNQPQHF. The DNA for the CDR3 is TGTGCCAGCAGGAACCTCGACAGGGGCAATCAGCCCCAGCATTTT.

The chain links TRBV30 to TRBJ1-4; D gene ambiguous. CDR1 is GTSNPN, CDR2 SVGIG, per germline (reference sequence). There are 15 residues in the CDR3. V was trimmed by 3 bases and J by 5 bases, leaving 16 bases between them. DNA for the CDR3: TGTGCCTGGAGCCCGAGATCCACCTCGAATGAAAAACTGTTTTTT. This sequence encodes CAWSPRSTSNEKLFF.

The chain joins TRBV2 to TRBJ2-2; D gene ambiguous. The V end was cut by 4 bases, the J end by 3 bases, with 9 bases between. This CDR3 is 14 amino acids long. In germline, CDR1 is SNHLY, CDR2 FYNNEI. Written as DNA, the CDR3 is TGTGCCAGCAGTGCTGGGTATGACACCGGGGAGCTGTTTTTT. It codes for CASSAGYDTGELFF.

The rearrangement joins TRBV28 to TRBJ1-2, with D maybe TRBD1 (6 bases). Trimming stripped 8 bases from V and 7 bases from J, with 14 bases between. Germline-derived CDR1 and CDR2 are MDHEN and SYDVKM. The CDR3 consists of 12 residues. CDR3 sequence: CASRDNIGGYTF. The CDR3 coding sequence is TGTGCCAGCCGGGACAATATTGGTGGCTACACCTTC.

This clone was seen more than once but under ten times. The CDR3 loop reads CASSPWTGTGNTIYF. For the CDR3, the DNA is TGTGCCAGCAGCCCATGGACAGGGACTGGAAACACCATATATTTT. The V and J genes are TRBV9 and TRBJ1-3, with 8 bases aligning to TRBD1. With 4 bases clipped from V and 2 bases from J, the junction kept 5 bases outside the gene matches. Germline V CDR1 and CDR2: SGDLS, YYNGEE. CDR3 length: 15 residues.

This sequence joins TRBV19 and TRBJ2-3; 7 bases are shared with TRBD2. Germline CDR1 and CDR2: LNHDA and SQIVND (reference sequence). CDR3 size: 14 residues. The junction had 9 bases not matched to a gene; V was cut back by 8 bases and J by 4 bases. The CDR3 here is CASWRGGVADTQYF. CDR3 nucleotide sequence: TGTGCCAGTTGGCGCGGGGGAGTGGCAGATACGCAGTATTTT. Full variable domain (missing parts from reference TRBV19 and TRBJ2-3): DGGITQSPKYLFRKEGQNVTLSCEQNLNHDAMYWYRQDPGQGLRLIYYSQIVNDFQKGDIAEGYSVSREKKESFPLTVTSAQKNPTAFYLCASWRGGVADTQYFGPGTRLTVL.

The rearrangement links TRBV7-2 to TRBJ1-2; D is unclear. This CDR3 is built from 14 residues. Germline V gene data show CDR1 as SGHTA and CDR2 as FQGNSA. V shed 5 bases and J shed 4 bases, with 14 bases lying between them. The DNA of the CDR3 is TGTGCCAGCAGCCTACAACAAGGGATCTATGGCTACACCTTC. Its translation: CASSLQQGIYGYTF.

As for this clone: The junction does not match germline at one end; this may be a read error. This rearrangement joins TRBV30 to TRBJ2-4; a possible D gene is TRBD1 (5 bases). The CDR3 runs 14 residues. The germline V gene has CDR1 GTSNPN and CDR2 SVGIG (reference sequence). The CDR3 protein is CAWNQAEDKNIQCF. In DNA, the CDR3 is TGTGCCTGGAATCAGGCTGAGGACAAAAACATTCAGTGCTTC. The whole variable domain, remainder taken from reference TRBV30 and TRBJ2-4, is SQTIHQWPATLVQPVGSPLSLECTVEGTSNPNLYWYRQAAGRGLQLLFYSVGIGQISSEVPQNLSASRPQDRQFILSSKKLLLSDSGFYLCAWNQAEDKNIQCFGAGTRLSVL.

The chain employs TRBV7-8 and TRBJ2-2, with D perhaps matching TRBD2 (5 bases). Germline V gives CDR1 SGHVS, CDR2 FQNEAQ. The germline V and J ends were trimmed by 5 bases and 5 bases, with 15 bases remaining between them. The CDR3 is 15 residues long. As DNA, the CDR3 is TGTGCCAGCAGCGCCAGGCGATTAGCGACCGGGGAGCTGTTTTTT. Translating gives CASSARRLATGELFF.

The V and J genes are TRBV7-9 and TRBJ1-5; 12 bases line up with TRBD1. The CDR3 is made up of 15 amino acids. Germline V gene data show CDR1 as SEHNR and CDR2 as FQNEAQ (reference sequence). Trimming took 5 bases from V and 6 from J; bases not matched to a gene: 5. The DNA for the CDR3 is TGTGCCAGCAGCCACGGGACAGGGGGCGGTCAGCCCCAGCATTTT. The encoded protein is CASSHGTGGGQPQHF.

This clone was seen a handful of times. DNA of the CDR3: TGTGCCAGCAGTGACAGGGGGATTCGGAACTATGGCTACACCTTC. As protein: CASSDRGIRNYGYTF. This chain uses TRBV28 with TRBJ1-2; the match to TRBD1 covers 9 bases. Trimming took 5 bases from V and 2 from J; bases not matched to a gene: 6. CDR3 length: 15 amino acids. Germline-derived CDR1 and CDR2 are MDHEN and SYDVKM.

The V gene is TRBV2, the J gene TRBJ2-7; possible D gene TRBD2, 6 bases. The germline V and J ends were trimmed by 6 bases and 5 bases, with 8 bases remaining between them. The CDR3 runs 11 residues. CDR1 and CDR2 (germline): SNHLY, FYNNEI. The CDR3 sequence is CASRGGDEQYF. The CDR3 DNA is TGTGCCAGCAGGGGGGGAGACGAGCAGTACTTC.

This sequence joins TRBV18 and TRBJ2-7; D not certain. The V and J ends lost 3 bases and 5 bases respectively, with 8 bases between them. This CDR3 contains 12 residues. From germline, CDR1 is KGHSH and CDR2 LQKENI. The CDR3 reads CASSPNMNEQYF. CDR3 bases: TGTGCCAGCTCACCGAATATGAACGAGCAGTACTTC.

The chain is built from TRBV21-1 and TRBJ2-5; TRBD1 was called by the table and not checked on the DNA. TRBV21-1 has pseudogene status. This CDR3 region has 14 residues. The CDR3 sequence is CASSKAGGPETQYF. The CDR3 DNA reads TGTGCCAGCAGCAAGGCAGGGGGCCCGGAGACCCAGTACTTC.

This chain connects TRBV7-8 to TRBJ2-7, with TRBD2 matching over 9 bases. J gave up 0 bases and V 5 bases, and 17 bases lay outside the gene matches. CDR1 and CDR2 from the germline V gene are SGHVS and FQNEAQ. CDR3 length: 19 residues. The CDR3 here is CASSQRPGTSLGLSYEQYF. Here the CDR3 DNA reads TGTGCCAGCAGCCAACGGCCCGGGACTAGCCTTGGACTCTCCTACGAGCAGTACTTC.

The chain combines TRBV2 with TRBJ1-2, with 9 bases lining up with TRBD1. CDR1 and CDR2 from the germline V gene are SNHLY and FYNNEI. CDR3 size: 15 residues. Germline trimming cut 6 bases from V and 2 bases from J; bases unmatched to any gene: 7. In DNA form, the CDR3 reads TGTGCCAGCAGCCGGACAGGGGCCCCGAACTATGGCTACACCTTC. It codes for CASSRTGAPNYGYTF.

The chain joins TRBV6-5 to TRBJ2-2; D is undetermined. This CDR3 spans 15 amino acids. CDR1 is MNHEY, CDR2 SVGAGI, per germline. Trimming shortened V by 0 bases and J by 5 bases, and 10 bases separated the two germline ends. The CDR3 loop reads CASSYSGLGTGELFF. The CDR3 region has the DNA TGTGCCAGCAGTTACTCGGGATTGGGGACCGGGGAGCTGTTTTTT.

J is TRBJ2-7 and V is TRBV10-3, with TRBD2 matching over 8 bases. Germline trimming cut 5 bases from V and 4 bases from J; bases unmatched to any gene: 13. The CDR3 loop spans 16 amino acids. The germline V gene encodes CDR1 ENHRY and CDR2 SYGVKD. For the CDR3, the DNA is TGTGCCATCAGTCCGAAGGGCGGGAGGACATTTTACGAGCAGTACTTC. Protein: CAISPKGGRTFYEQYF.

This chain links TRBV4-2 with TRBJ1-1; possibly TRBD1 for D (6 bases). CDR3 size: 13 residues. Germline-derived CDR1 and CDR2 are LGHNA and YNFKEQ. With 0 bases removed from V and 11 bases from J, the gap between germline ends came to 13 bases. The CDR3 DNA follows: TGTGCCAGCAGCCAAGAGAAGGGGGTAGTCGCTTTCTTT. This gives the protein CASSQEKGVVAFF.

The chain uses TRBV5-8 and TRBJ1-5; D may be TRBD1 (5 bases). Germline V gene lookup returns CDR1 SGHTS and CDR2 YDEGEE. The CDR3 has 15 residues. Trimming removed 0 bases from V and 0 bases from J, with 7 bases in between. CDR3 DNA: TGTGCCAGCAGCTTGGTGAGGGGTAGCAATCAGCCCCAGCATTTT. This sequence encodes CASSLVRGSNQPQHF.

The rearrangement uses TRBV19 and TRBJ1-2; 9 nucleotides agree with TRBD1. The CDR3 totals 12 residues. Germline CDR1 is LNHDA and CDR2 is SQIVND (reference sequence). Trimming at V came to 8 bases and at J to 5 bases, leaving 3 bases not matched to a gene. For the CDR3, the DNA is TGTGCCAGTTGGGACAGGGAGTATGGCTACACCTTC. Translated, it gives CASWDREYGYTF.

The CDR3 here is CASSPHRQGTGELFF. The DNA for the CDR3 is TGCGCCAGCAGCCCTCACCGACAGGGTACCGGGGAGCTGTTTTTT. The chain employs TRBV4-3 and TRBJ2-2, with TRBD1 matching 7 bases. This CDR3 has 15 residues. V gave up 4 bases and J gave up 5 bases; unmatched junction bases: 7. CDR1 is LGHNA, CDR2 YSLEER, per germline.

This sequence joins TRBV6-5 and TRBJ2-7; 7 bases fit TRBD1. This CDR3 region has 16 residues. The V and J ends lost 2 bases and 0 bases, in that order; junction bases with no gene match: 7. Germline-derived CDR1 and CDR2 are MNHEY and SVGAGI. The CDR3 loop reads CASSYTTGTVSYEQYF. CDR3 DNA sequence: TGTGCCAGCAGTTACACAACCGGGACAGTCTCCTACGAGCAGTACTTC.

The chain is built from TRBV6-1 and TRBJ1-3, with a possible D match to TRBD1 (6 bases). Germline V gene data show CDR1 as MNHNS and CDR2 as SASEGT. The CDR3 totals 14 residues. Trimming left V 8 bases short and J 8 bases short, with 19 bases between. Written as DNA, the CDR3 is TGTGCCAGCGAACAGGGCCATGGAACGGACACCATATATTTT. Its translation is CASEQGHGTDTIYF.